These 6 T cell receptor beta chains share one sample of origin, sequenced in a study of beta chain features in type 1 diabetes. Broader study findings: TCRB CDR3s were moderately but significantly shorter in Type 1 diabetes patients in all four CD4+ subsets.

The antigens these receptors bind are not known. cDNA synthesis used the whole RNA isolate, giving expressed TCRB sequences. The assay was immunoSEQ multiplex PCR, and TCRdb's table has in-frame clones only and misses some. Of roughly 150,000 clones in the sample, approximately 8.4% were seen once. Sequencing was carried out using central memory CD4+ T cells from blood. The receptors shown here come from a man between 18 and 29 years old with type 1 diabetes.

The chain is built from TRBV28 and TRBJ1-5, with a tentative D call TRBD1 (5 bases). Trimming stripped 6 bases from V and 6 bases from J, with 15 bases between. The CDR3 loop spans 14 amino acids. Germline assignment: CDR1 MDHEN and CDR2 SYDVKM. As DNA, the CDR3 is TGTGCCAGCAGCGGGGGAAATTACGGTCAGCCCCAGCATTTT. Translation: CASSGGNYGQPQHF.

This clone was counted only a few times. Other DNA sequences in the same sample also yield this CDR3. The chain recombines TRBV9 with TRBJ2-1, with D hard to call. Germline V lookup: CDR1 SGDLS, CDR2 YYNGEE. V was trimmed by 0 bases and J by 0 bases, leaving 7 bases between them. The CDR3 is 15 residues long. The CDR3 region has the DNA TGTGCCAGCAGCGTAGGAAGTAGCTCCTACAATGAGCAGTTCTTC. Protein product: CASSVGSSSYNEQFF.

This clone turned up a few times. The V gene is TRBV27, the J gene TRBJ1-2, with 7 bases lining up with TRBD1. This CDR3 contains 17 residues. Germline CDR1 is MNHEY and CDR2 is SMNVEV (reference sequence). Germline trimming cut 5 bases from V and 1 base from J; bases unmatched to any gene: 13. The DNA for the CDR3 is TGTGCCAGCAGTCCAAGACCCGGGACAGCTTTTAACTATGGCTACACCTTC. This translates into CASSPRPGTAFNYGYTF.

V and J are TRBV19 and TRBJ2-5; 9 positions match TRBD1. After removal of 6 bases from V and 5 bases from J, the junction contained 7 bases not matched to a gene. The CDR3 length is 14 residues. CDR1 LNHDA and CDR2 SQIVND come from the germline V gene (reference sequence). The CDR3 DNA sequence: TGTGCCAGTAGCCTACAGGGGGCCGCCGAGACCCAGTACTTC. Its translation: CASSLQGAAETQYF.

This clone was counted between two and nine times. This chain connects TRBV27 to TRBJ1-5; a possible D gene is TRBD1 (5 bases). Trimming took off 3 bases at V and 2 bases at J, with 14 bases between the two ends. Germline CDR1 and CDR2: MNHEY and SMNVEV (reference sequence). This CDR3 comprises 16 residues. CDR3 sequence reads: CASSFGGGRGNQPQHF. CDR3 bases: TGTGCCAGCAGTTTCGGGGGAGGTAGAGGCAATCAGCCCCAGCATTTT.

In the case of this clone: A junction boundary mismatches the germline segment, possibly from a read error. V gene TRBV6-4 combines with J gene TRBJ1-2, with 7 bases identical to TRBD1. This CDR3 region has 14 residues. From germline, CDR1 is MRHNA and CDR2 SNTAGT. The CDR3 DNA follows: TGTGCCAGCAGTTACTCAGGGGGGGACTATGGCTACACCTTC. Residues: CASSYSGGDYGYTF.